One sample yielded the 11 T cell receptor beta chains listed below, sequenced in a study of cytomegalovirus exposure and HLA in healthy donors. The PCR contained 60 Vbeta and 13 Jbeta primers. Repertoires were generated with immunoSEQ multiplex PCR, while TCRdb's copy carries only in-frame clones and drops some. The sample consists of 110,000 to 150,000 clones, about 75% of them appearing once. The sequenced material came from PBMCs. The receptor set was obtained from a woman aged 30 to 39 in good health and CMV-seronegative.

J is TRBJ2-4 and V is TRBV5-1, with 11 bases matching TRBD2. Germline-derived CDR1 and CDR2 are SGHRS and YFSETQ. Losses at the gene ends were 2 bases for V and 2 bases for J; bases not matched to a gene: 6. The CDR3 is 17 amino acids. The DNA for the CDR3 is TGCGCCAGCAGCTTTCTCATAGCGGGGGGGTCCAAAAACATTCAGTACTTC. Its translation is CASSFLIAGGSKNIQYF.

The chain combines TRBV7-2 with TRBJ2-5; a weak D match, TRBD2 (6 bases). The CDR3 sequence is 14 residues long. The germline V gene has CDR1 SGHTA and CDR2 FQGNSA. V was pared by 5 bases and J by 2 bases, with 12 bases between. CDR3 in amino acids: CASSPHRGQETQYF. CDR3 nucleotides: TGTGCCAGCAGCCCGCACCGGGGGCAAGAGACCCAGTACTTC.

Regarding this clone: The same CDR3 also results from other DNA sequences found in this sample. The CDR3 region has the DNA TGTGCCAGTAGTGCCGGGGGAGGGGCCAAGCAGTACGTC. This codes for CASSAGGGAKQYV. The chain joins TRBV6-5 to TRBJ2-7; TRBD2 agrees at 7 bases. The germline CDR1 and CDR2 sequences are MNHEY and SVGAGI. With V trimmed by 9 bases and J by 8 bases, 13 bases remained unmatched. The CDR3 spans 13 residues.

This clone was observed a few times. The gene calls are TRBV28 and TRBJ1-3; D possibly corresponds to TRBD1 (5 bases). The CDR3 covers 14 residues. V lost 3 bases and J 0 bases, leaving 6 bases between the germline ends. Germline CDR1 is MDHEN and CDR2 is SYDVKM. CDR3 nucleotides: TGTGCCAGCAGTTTGGGGGGCTCTGGAAACACCATATATTTT. It codes for CASSLGGSGNTIYF.

This chain uses TRBV4-2 with TRBJ2-2, with a tentative D call TRBD2 (5 bases). Germline CDR1 LGHNA, CDR2 YNFKEQ. V was trimmed by 2 bases and J by 4 bases, leaving 8 bases between them. The CDR3 extends over 14 amino acids. CDR3 residues: CASSQRLPTGELFF. The CDR3 DNA follows: TGTGCCAGCAGCCAACGACTACCCACCGGGGAGCTGTTTTTT.

The rearrangement uses TRBV2 and TRBJ1-5, with D possibly matching TRBD1 (6 bases). The CDR3 covers 13 residues. Trimming removed 7 bases from V and 5 bases from J, with 12 bases in between. Germline V CDR1 and CDR2: SNHLY, FYNNEI. In DNA form, the CDR3 reads TGTGCCAGCAATTCTGGGGGCGATCAGCCCCAGCATTTT. Translation: CASNSGGDQPQHF.

This rearrangement joins TRBV9 to TRBJ2-1; 11 nucleotides agree with TRBD2. With V trimmed by 2 bases and J by 3 bases, 4 bases remained unmatched. Germline V gene lookup returns CDR1 SGDLS and CDR2 YYNGEE. This CDR3 spans 16 amino acids. Here the CDR3 reads CASSVSTSGGYNEQFF. CDR3 coding DNA: TGTGCCAGCAGCGTCTCTACTAGCGGGGGCTACAATGAGCAGTTCTTC.

V and J are TRBV5-1 and TRBJ2-3; 11 bases map to TRBD2. Trimming at V came to 4 bases and at J to 2 bases, leaving 12 bases not matched to a gene. The CDR3 length is 18 residues. The germline V gene encodes CDR1 SGHRS and CDR2 YFSETQ. For the CDR3, the DNA is TGCGCCAGCAGCACTCCAACTGGACTAGCGGGTAACACAGATACGCAGTATTTT. As protein: CASSTPTGLAGNTDTQYF.

The chain combines TRBV7-3 with TRBJ2-5; TRBD1 is a possible D gene (6 bases). Trimming took off 5 bases at V and 5 bases at J, with 21 bases between the two ends. This CDR3 contains 16 residues. The V gene's germline CDR1 is SGHTA and CDR2 FQGTGA. CDR3 region: CASSPNPAGRGETQYF. The DNA for the CDR3 is TGTGCCAGCAGCCCAAACCCCGCAGGAAGGGGGGAGACCCAGTACTTC.

The chain combines TRBV28 with TRBJ1-2; D remains ambiguous. Trimming took off 3 bases at V and 4 bases at J, with 12 bases between the two ends. Germline V gives CDR1 MDHEN, CDR2 SYDVKM. The CDR3 extends over 14 amino acids. This CDR3 reads CASSLVAGTYGYTF. The CDR3 DNA reads as TGTGCCAGCAGTTTGGTTGCAGGTACCTATGGCTACACCTTC.

There are a few counts of this clone. This chain links TRBV7-2 with TRBJ1-2, with 7 bases that match TRBD1. Germline V gives CDR1 SGHTA, CDR2 FQGNSA. Losses at the gene ends were 5 bases for V and 0 bases for J; bases not matched to a gene: 3. The CDR3 length is 14 residues. The CDR3 DNA is TGTGCCAGCAGCCCAGGGACAGCTAACTATGGCTACACCTTC. Translating gives CASSPGTANYGYTF. Using reference TRBV7-2 and TRBJ1-2 for the parts outside the CDR3, the full variable domain is GAGVSQSPSNKVTEKGKDVELRCDPISGHTALYWYRQSLGQGLEFLIYFQGNSAPDKSGLPSDRFSAERTGGSVSTLTIQRTQQEDSAVYLCASSPGTANYGYTFGSGTRLTVV.